The 26 T cell receptor beta chains given below trace back to one sample, sequenced in a study of T cell clonality in common variable immunodeficiency (dated by TCRdb to 2014 to 2015). The library was prepared using the immunoSEQ multiplex PCR assay. TCRdb provides this immuneACCESS table in a form limited to in-frame rearrangements. Some clones are lacking; in checked studies, under half of them reflect an unresolved V gene, and why the rest are absent is not known. The table for this sample lists fewer than 60,000 clones, none of them counted only once. Clones ranked in the top ten supply just over 2% of the sample. Sequences were obtained from peripheral blood mononuclear cells. The receptor source for this set is a person between 18 and 75 years old in good health.

This clone has a count of ten or more. The CDR3 end falls 3 residues outside the read, so it is completed with the germline J gene. The chain couples TRBV20-1 to TRBJ2-5; 7 positions match TRBD2. V was pared by 1 base and J by 0 bases, with 14 bases of the junction left unmatched. Looked up from germline, CDR1 is DFQATT and CDR2 is SNEGSKA (reference sequence). There are 18 residues in the CDR3. The sequenced CDR3 bases are TGCAGTGCTAGAGGTGAACAAGGGCTAGCGGATTACCAAGAGACC. This encodes CSARGEQGLADYQET. Given in full, the CDR3 is CSARGEQGLADYQETQYF.

The table lists this clone with a few counts. A much larger clone lies a single base off, so this may be a read error. CDR3 sequence: CASSLALGQGGGRETQYF. The CDR3 bases that were read are TGCGCCAGCAGCTTGGCCCTCGGACAGGGGGGGGGAAGAGAGACC. This chain links TRBV5-1 with TRBJ2-5; TRBD1 aligns across 10 bases. Sequencing ends 3 residues short of the CDR3 end; the germline J gene provides the rest. CDR1 is SGHRS, CDR2 YFSETQ, per germline. V shed 0 bases, J shed 4 bases, and the junction held 12 bases outside the gene matches. CDR3 size: 18 residues.

This clone was recorded many times. The sequence runs out 3 residues before the end of the CDR3; the remainder is reconstructed from the germline J gene. The V gene is TRBV5-1, the J gene TRBJ2-5; D remains ambiguous. CDR3 length equals 15 residues. CDR1 is SGHRS and CDR2 is YFSETQ in the germline V gene. The V end was cut by 3 bases, the J end by 2 bases, with 14 bases between. The CDR3: CASSSTPLGQETQYF. The CDR3 bases that were read are TGCGCCAGCAGCTCGACCCCCTTAGGGCAAGAGACC.

This clone was counted ten times or more. The read gets to within 3 residues of the CDR3 end, and the germline J gene fills in the rest. The chain is built from TRBV5-4 and TRBJ1-4; tentatively, D is TRBD1 (5 bases). Germline CDR1 reads SGHNT; CDR2 reads YYREEE (reference sequence). The CDR3 runs to 14 residues. The CDR3 is CASSSDRLVSPLFF. CDR3 bases read: TGTGCCAGCAGCTCTGACAGACTCGTTTCACCA.

This clone was counted ten times or more. From the germline J gene comes the end of the CDR3, since the read stops 3 residues before it. This chain joins TRBV7-3 and TRBJ1-2; 8 nucleotides align to TRBD1. The CDR3 loop spans 15 amino acids. CDR1 and CDR2 (germline): SGHTA, FQGTGA. The CDR3 DNA, read in part, is TGTGCCAGCAGCTCAGATACCGGGACAGGCCGTCCC. Protein: CASSSDTGTGRP. In full, the CDR3 is CASSSDTGTGRPYTF.

This clone occurred many times. The observed sequence ends 3 residues before the CDR3 terminus, with the missing tail filled in from the germline J gene. V is TRBV5-1 and J is TRBJ1-4; D remains unclear. In germline, CDR1 is SGHRS, CDR2 YFSETQ. This CDR3 is built from 16 residues. The germline V and J ends were trimmed by 4 bases and 0 bases, with 13 bases remaining between them. The CDR3 loop reads CASSRYAGATNEKLFF. The DNA read from the CDR3 is TGCGCCAGCAGCCGTTACGCAGGAGCAACTAATGAAAAA.

This clone was observed many times. Incomplete CDR3 DNA: TGCGCCAGCAGCTTGGGAACAGGCGGCTATGGC. As protein: CASSLGTGGYG. The whole CDR3 region reads CASSLGTGGYGYTF. This chain uses TRBV5-1 with TRBJ1-2, with D tentatively TRBD1 (5 bases). The sequence runs out 3 residues before the end of the CDR3; the remainder is reconstructed from the germline J gene. V lost 0 bases to trimming and J lost 4 bases, with 10 bases between them. Germline V gives CDR1 SGHRS, CDR2 YFSETQ. The CDR3 consists of 14 residues.

This clone has ten or more counts. The read comes to an end 3 residues before the CDR3 does, leaving the germline J gene to fill in the end. The chain recombines TRBV6-4 with TRBJ2-5; possibly TRBD1 for D (6 bases). The CDR3 contains 15 residues. V dropped 4 bases and J dropped 5 bases, with 17 bases sitting between them. Germline CDR1 reads MRHNA; CDR2 reads SNTAGT. The CDR3 loop reads CASSADSGKWETQYF. The DNA read from the CDR3 is TGTGCCAGCAGTGCGGACAGCGGAAAATGGGAGACC.

This clone appeared many times. The CDR3 end lies 3 residues beyond the end of the read and is filled in from the germline J gene. The rearrangement joins TRBV18 to TRBJ1-2, with D tentatively TRBD1 (5 bases). This CDR3 has 15 residues. Germline loops: CDR1 KGHSH, CDR2 LQKENI. The CDR3 loop reads CASSPEGRRYSSYTF. Incomplete CDR3 DNA: TGTGCCAGCTCACCGGAGGGGCGGAGGTACTCGAGC.

Remarks on this clone: The read comes to an end 3 residues before the CDR3 does, leaving the germline J gene to fill in the end. The rearrangement links TRBV7-6 to TRBJ1-3; TRBD1 agrees at 7 bases. The ends lost 7 bases at V and 2 bases at J; junction bases unmatched: 2. Germline V gene sequence: CDR1 SGHVS, CDR2 FNYEAQ. The CDR3 consists of 13 residues. CDR3 residues: CASKQGAGNTIYF. The sequenced CDR3 bases are TGTGCCAGCAAGCAGGGGGCTGGAAACACC.

This clone has ten or more counts. The read ends 3 residues early relative to the CDR3; the germline J gene fills the gap. This rearrangement joins TRBV20-1 to TRBJ1-5; 7 bases are a match to TRBD1. The junction had 5 bases not matched to a gene; V was cut back by 3 bases and J by 3 bases. Germline CDR1 reads DFQATT; CDR2 reads SNEGSKA (reference sequence). The CDR3 is 14 amino acids. The sequenced CDR3 bases are TGCAGTGCTAGGGCAGGGGGACACAATCAGCCC. Residues: CSARAGGHNQP. In full, the CDR3 is CSARAGGHNQPQHF.

This clone was found many times. The read terminates 3 residues ahead of where the CDR3 ends, so the germline J gene completes it. J is TRBJ2-6 and V is TRBV5-1, with D possibly matching TRBD1 (6 bases). Looked up from germline, CDR1 is SGHRS and CDR2 is YFSETQ. The CDR3 loop spans 16 amino acids. V was pared by 4 bases and J by 0 bases, with 11 bases between. CDR3 protein: CASSTTGYSGANVLTF. The CDR3 DNA, read in part, is TGCGCCAGCAGCACCACAGGGTACTCTGGGGCCAACGTC.

About this clone: The read falls 3 residues short of the CDR3 end, and the missing part is taken from the germline J gene. The chain uses TRBV20-1 and TRBJ2-7, with D unresolved. CDR3 length: 12 residues. Trimming removed 5 bases from V and 2 bases from J, with 10 bases in between. CDR1 and CDR2 (germline): DFQATT, SNEGSKA (reference sequence). The sequenced part of the CDR3 DNA is TGCAGTGCTTATGGCGGAGCCTACGAG. Protein: CSAYGGAYE. The entire CDR3 is CSAYGGAYEQYF.

Many counts were recorded for this clone. The CDR3 end falls 3 residues outside the read, so it is completed with the germline J gene. The gene calls are TRBV28 and TRBJ1-2, with TRBD1 matching 8 bases. With 9 bases clipped from V and 5 bases from J, the junction kept 8 bases outside the gene matches. Germline assignment: CDR1 MDHEN and CDR2 SYDVKM. This CDR3 region has 13 residues. The chain's CDR3 is CASSTGGGYGYTF. The CDR3 DNA, read in part, is TGTGCCAGTTCTACAGGGGGTGGGTATGGC.

This clone was seen repeatedly, ten times or more. The DNA ends 3 residues before the CDR3 does, and the rest of the CDR3 is filled in from the germline J gene. The chain has TRBV5-6 and TRBJ2-1; 10 bases line up with TRBD2. V trimming: 4 bases; J trimming: 7 bases; junction bases outside the gene matches: 8. The germline gives CDR1 SGHDT, CDR2 YYEEEE. This CDR3 region has 15 residues. The sequenced part of the CDR3 DNA is TGTGCCAGCAGCAACAGACTAGCGGGTCCGAATGAG. Protein: CASSNRLAGPNE. The CDR3 reads in full as CASSNRLAGPNEQFF.

The table lists this clone with many counts. The read ends 3 residues early relative to the CDR3; the germline J gene fills the gap. The rearrangement joins TRBV5-1 to TRBJ2-5; TRBD1 agrees at 9 bases. The V gene's germline CDR1 is SGHRS and CDR2 YFSETQ. V dropped 0 bases and J dropped 5; count of bases not matched to a gene: 5. This CDR3 comprises 15 residues. The CDR3 region is CASSLAGQGWETQYF. The CDR3 DNA, read in part, is TGCGCCAGCAGCTTGGCTGGACAGGGGTGGGAGACC. Filled out from reference TRBV5-1 and TRBJ2-5, the complete variable domain reads KAGVTQTPRYLIKTRGQQVTLSCSPISGHRSVSWYQQTPGQGLQFLFEYFSETQRNKGNFPGRFSGRQFSNSRSEMNVSTLELGDSALYLCASSLAGQGWETQYFGPGTRLLVL.

There are a few counts of this clone. The CDR3 goes on 3 residues after the read ends, and that part is filled in from the germline J gene. The V gene is TRBV20-1, the J gene TRBJ1-6, with TRBD1 matching 9 bases. Trimming took 1 base from V and 6 from J; bases not matched to a gene: 1. This CDR3 region has 14 residues. The germline gives CDR1 DFQATT, CDR2 SNEGSKA (reference sequence). CDR3 DNA, as far as it was read: TGCAGTGCTAGAGGACAGGGGGGTAATTCACCC. Residues: CSARGQGGNSP. The entire CDR3 reads CSARGQGGNSPLHF.

This clone was seen ten or more times. The CDR3 end is not reached by the read, which stops 3 residues before it; the germline J gene fills it in. The rearrangement joins TRBV20-1 to TRBJ2-3; 8 bases agree with TRBD2. This CDR3 is 14 amino acids long. Looked up from germline, CDR1 is DFQATT and CDR2 is SNEGSKA (reference sequence). The sequenced CDR3 bases are TGCACATTCCGTAGCGGGGTTAGCACAGATACG. The encoded protein is CTFRSGVSTDT. In full, the CDR3 is CTFRSGVSTDTQYF.

Many counts were recorded for this clone. The read gets to within 3 residues of the CDR3 end, and the germline J gene fills in the rest. The chain employs TRBV7-8 and TRBJ2-3; 7 bases align to TRBD1. This CDR3 has 16 residues. V shed 0 bases, J shed 5 bases, and the junction held 8 bases outside the gene matches. Germline loops: CDR1 SGHVS, CDR2 FQNEAQ. The CDR3 loop is CASSLASRGQLDTQYF. CDR3 DNA, as far as it was read: TGTGCCAGCAGCTTAGCGTCACGGGGACAGCTAGATACG.

Ten or more counts support this clone. The read is 3 residues too short to cover the CDR3 end, so that end is filled in from the germline J gene. The chain couples TRBV6-1 to TRBJ2-7; D uncertain. CDR3 length: 15 residues. Trimming stripped 3 bases from V and 0 bases from J, with 12 bases between. In germline, CDR1 is MNHNS, CDR2 SASEGT. The covered CDR3 bases are TGTGCCAGCAGTGACCAGGTTCGGATCTCCTACGAG. Translation gives CASSDQVRISYE. The entire CDR3 is CASSDQVRISYEQYF.

This clone was recorded a few times. The read gets to within 3 residues of the CDR3 end, and the germline J gene fills in the rest. This chain uses TRBV19 with TRBJ2-2, with a possible D match to TRBD1 (5 bases). V lost 3 bases and J lost 3, with 11 bases in between. Germline V lookup: CDR1 LNHDA, CDR2 SQIVND (reference sequence). This CDR3 region has 15 residues. The covered CDR3 bases are TGTGCCAGTAGTATGCAGGGAAGGTACACCGGGGAG. Translating gives CASSMQGRYTGE. In full, the CDR3 reads CASSMQGRYTGELFF.

This clone was observed at least ten times. The missing CDR3 end, 3 residues past where the read stops, is filled in from the germline J gene. This chain joins TRBV7-3 and TRBJ2-2; D unresolved. CDR1 is SGHTA and CDR2 is FQGTGA in the germline V gene. The CDR3 runs 15 residues. V was clipped by 3 bases and J by 0 bases, with 8 bases between them. The covered CDR3 bases are TGTGCCAGCAGCTTTATACAAGCGAACACCGGGGAG. Its translation is CASSFIQANTGE. The entire CDR3 is CASSFIQANTGELFF.

In the case of this clone: This may arise from a read error, as a much more abundant clone is one base away. With the read ending 3 residues before the CDR3 end, the germline J gene is used to fill in that end. V gene TRBV2 combines with J gene TRBJ2-3, with TRBD2 identical over 13 bases. The germline CDR1 and CDR2 sequences are SNHLY and FYNNEI. The CDR3 is 18 amino acids. CDR3 sequence: CACRGGLAGSYSTDTQYF. The covered CDR3 bases are TGTGCCTGCAGGGGGGGACTAGCGGGGAGCTATAGCACAGATACG.

This clone was observed many times. The CDR3 extends 3 residues past the end of the read, so its final part is completed from the germline J gene. V is TRBV7-3 and J is TRBJ2-1, with 7 bases fitting TRBD2. Trimming took 5 bases from V and 3 from J; bases not matched to a gene: 13. The CDR3 has 17 residues. Germline values: CDR1 SGHTA, CDR2 FQGTGA. CDR3: CASSTRPSGANYNEQFF. The sequenced CDR3 bases are TGTGCCAGCAGCACCCGGCCAAGCGGGGCGAACTACAATGAG.

This clone was recorded at least ten times. With the read ending 3 residues before the CDR3 end, the germline J gene is used to fill in that end. V is TRBV7-3 and J is TRBJ2-2; D remains unclear. The CDR3 is 14 residues long. Trimming left V 6 bases short and J 7 bases short, with 15 bases between. Germline CDR1 reads SGHTA; CDR2 reads FQGTGA. The CDR3 DNA, read in part, is TGTGCCAGCAGGCCCGAGCTTGGTCTCGGGGAG. Translating gives CASRPELGLGE. The full CDR3 reads CASRPELGLGELFF.

This clone was counted ten times or more. CDR3 in amino acids: CAWSDNPREQFF. The sequenced part of the CDR3 DNA is TGTGCCTGGAGCGACAACCCCCGTGAG. The chain carries TRBV30 and TRBJ2-1, with no clear D. The read terminates 3 residues ahead of where the CDR3 ends, so the germline J gene completes it. The germline V and J ends were trimmed by 3 bases and 9 bases, with 12 bases remaining between them. Looked up from germline, CDR1 is GTSNPN and CDR2 is SVGIG (reference sequence). The CDR3 runs to 12 residues.